This T cell receptor (beta chain) was sequenced for a study of T cell repertoires in aging, cancer and after chemotherapy. The CDR3 has 12 amino acids. Germline V gene lookup returns CDR1 SGHVS and CDR2 FNYEAQ. The V end lost 6 bases, the J end lost 6 bases, and 10 bases lay between the germline ends. This clonotype was counted only a few times. TRB rearrangements spanning V, D and J were amplified using mixed TRB-A/B primers. Using its own MiXCR run on the multiplex PCR reads, TCRdb lists one record per CDR3 protein. The sample includes around 1,700 distinct CDR3 sequences, 34% seen only once; the top ten take 25% to 30%. The template was genomic DNA from peripheral blood, not RNA.

Sequenced input: blood. This TCR was sampled from a human donor with a solid tumor. The donor label of this sample is uncertain. The chain has TRBV7-6 and TRBJ2-3; weak D call: TRBD2 (5 bases). The CDR3 coding sequence is TGTGCCAGCAGGGGAGCTGCGGATACGCAGTATTTT. Its translation is CASRGAADTQYF.